A selection of T cell receptor beta chains follows, all from one sample in a study of T cells in Graves' hyperthyroidism and ophthalmopathy. Each CDR3 protein gets one entry after TCRdb re-called the multiplex PCR reads with MiXCR. The sample shows about 300,000 distinct CDR3 sequences, approximately 18% of them seen only once. Sequences were obtained from blood. These receptors all stem from a man aged 45-60 years with Graves' ophthalmopathy. Both conserved end residues are part of each CDR3. The D gene is left open where the match is weak. Not all rows give a size; the values are once, few, many and, for expanded clones, a class.

D gene	clone size	V gene	J gene	CDR3 protein	CDR3 DNA
NA	many	TRBV28	TRBJ2-5	CASSWTVRQETQYF	TGTGCCAGCAGTTGGACAGTGCGACAAGAGACCCAGTACTTC
NA	many	TRBV2	TRBJ2-1	CASSETGYNEQFF	TGTGCCAGCAGTGAAACGGGGTACAATGAGCAGTTCTTC
TRBD2	many	TRBV7-9	TRBJ2-1	CASSLELAGVREQFF	TGTGCCAGCAGCTTAGAACTAGCGGGAGTTCGTGAGCAGTTCTTC
NA	NA	TRBV6-5	TRBJ1-1	CASSYSESSTEAFF	TGTGCCAGCAGTTACTCGGAGAGTAGCACTGAAGCTTTCTTT
NA	many	TRBV6-1	TRBJ1-6	CASSEEGSSYNSPLHF	TGTGCCAGCAGTGAAGAGGGGAGCTCCTATAATTCACCCCTCCACTTT
TRBD1	few	TRBV27	TRBJ1-5	CASRLTGHNQPQHF	TGTGCCAGCAGGTTGACAGGGCACAATCAGCCCCAGCATTTT
TRBD1	many	TRBV11-2	TRBJ2-3	CASSFRDRELSSTDTQYF	TGTGCCAGCAGCTTCCGGGACAGGGAACTTTCTAGCACAGATACGCAGTATTTT
NA	NA	TRBV20-1	TRBJ2-1	CSAVERGPYNEQFF	TGCAGTGCTGTCGAGAGGGGCCCCTACAATGAGCAGTTCTTC
NA	many	TRBV11-3	TRBJ1-5	CASSPDSHQPQHF	TGTGCCAGCAGCCCAGACAGCCATCAGCCCCAGCATTTT
NA	NA	TRBV20-1	TRBJ1-3	CSASSGSGNTIYF	TGCAGTGCTAGCTCAGGCTCTGGAAACACCATATATTTT
NA	many	TRBV12-3/TRBV12-4	TRBJ1-3	CASTTWGQGVYAGNTIYF	TGTGCCAGCACCACCTGGGGCCAGGGTGTTTATGCTGGAAACACCATATATTTT
TRBD1	NA	TRBV7-6	TRBJ1-3	CASSPQGAGGNTIYF	TGTGCCAGCAGCCCACAGGGGGCAGGTGGAAACACCATATATTTT
NA	many	TRBV11-2	TRBJ2-5	CASGNFGTPQETQYF	TGTGCCAGCGGCAACTTCGGGACTCCACAAGAGACCCAGTACTTC
TRBD1	NA	TRBV29-1	TRBJ2-1	CSVLRQGNEQFF	TGCAGCGTTCTCCGACAGGGCAATGAGCAGTTCTTC
NA	many	TRBV30	TRBJ1-1	CAWRIIVNTEAFF	TGTGCCTGGAGGATTATAGTGAACACTGAAGCTTTCTTT
NA	NA	TRBV9	TRBJ2-7	CASSVSPGGNEQYF	TGTGCCAGCAGCGTAAGTCCGGGTGGTAACGAGCAGTACTTC
TRBD2	once	TRBV18	TRBJ2-1	CASSPGGVWGLANNERFF	TGTGCCAGCTCACCAGGGGGCGTCTGGGGACTAGCGAACAATGAGCGGTTCTTC
NA	many	TRBV11-2	TRBJ1-3	CASSLEPTNTIYF	TGTGCCAGCAGCTTAGAGCCAACAAACACCATATATTTT
NA	NA	TRBV28	TRBJ2-4	CASSSILGRNIQYF	TGTGCCAGCAGTTCTATTTTAGGGAGGAACATTCAGTACTTC
TRBD1	NA	TRBV15	TRBJ2-5	CATSPQTGGLETQHF	TGTGCCACCAGCCCGCAGACAGGGGGCTTAGAGACCCAGCACTTC
NA	NA	TRBV6-1	TRBJ2-7	CASNSGLNYEQYF	TGTGCCAGCAATTCGGGCCTCAACTACGAGCAGTACTTC
NA	NA	TRBV10-1	TRBJ2-7	CASSGDVAYEQYF	TGCGCCAGCAGTGGGGACGTAGCCTACGAGCAGTACTTC
TRBD2	NA	TRBV9	TRBJ2-3	CASSEGTSGTDTQYF	TGTGCCAGCAGCGAGGGGACTAGCGGCACAGATACGCAGTATTTT
NA	few	TRBV28	TRBJ2-3	CASSSRRDTQYF	TGTGCCAGCAGTTCTCGGCGAGATACGCAGTATTTT
TRBD2	many	TRBV5-1	TRBJ2-3	CASSQREGRTDTQYF	TGCGCCAGCAGCCAGCGGGAGGGCCGCACAGATACGCAGTATTTT
NA	NA	TRBV5-4	TRBJ2-3	CASSQPSDTQYF	TGTGCCAGCAGCCAGCCCTCGGATACGCAGTATTTT